The present T cell receptor (beta chain) was sequenced within a study of blood T cell repertoires in COVID-19. The data were produced by immunoSEQ multiplex PCR, yet TCRdb's version contains in-frame clones alone and is incomplete. Of some 39,000 clones in the sample, around nine tenths were seen once. Per germline, CDR1 MNHEY and CDR2 SMNVEV (reference sequence). The CDR3 totals 15 residues. With 6 bases removed from V and 0 bases from J, the gap between germline ends came to 14 bases. The sequenced sample was peripheral blood. The sequence derives from a human donor in a cohort sampled during active COVID-19. This sequence joins TRBV27 and TRBJ2-5; D might be TRBD2 (5 bases). CDR3 region: CASRGSIAYQETQYF. Here the CDR3 DNA reads TGTGCCAGCAGGGGGTCTATAGCGTACCAAGAGACCCAGTACTTC.